The rows below give T cell receptor beta chains drawn from one sample of a study of blood T cell repertoires in COVID-19. The protocol was immunoSEQ multiplex PCR, while the TCRdb copy is restricted to in-frame clones and leaves out a portion. The sample carries roughly 440,000 clones, approximately 88% recorded once. Material for sequencing was peripheral blood. These receptors came from a woman aged 45 to 65 with COVID-19, enrolled during active disease. The CDR3 runs from the conserved cysteine through the conserved F or W. The order of the fields is V gene, J gene, D gene, clone size, CDR3 protein, CDR3 DNA. The D gene is left open where the match is weak. Where a row states a size, it is once, few, many or the class of an expanded clone; other rows omit it.

>TRBV12-5|TRBJ2-1|TRBD2|-
CASGLVGRGGGGPFEQFF
TGTGCTAGTGGTTTGGTTGGCCGGGGCGGCGGGGGGCCTTTTGAGCAGTTCTTC
>TRBV9|TRBJ2-1|TRBD2|-
CASSVASGGVYRSSYNEQFF
TGTGCCAGCAGCGTAGCCAGCGGGGGGGTGTATCGTAGCTCCTACAATGAGCAGTTCTTC
>TRBV11-3|TRBJ2-1|-|-
CASSLGRGSYNEQFF
TGTGCCAGCAGCTTGGGCAGGGGCTCCTACAATGAGCAGTTCTTC
>TRBV5-1|TRBJ2-1|TRBD1|-
CASSLVTGAHEQFF
TGCGCCAGCAGCTTGGTTACAGGGGCCCATGAGCAGTTCTTC
>TRBV20-1|TRBJ2-4|-|-
CSASSRVGGIQYF
TGCAGTGCTAGTTCCAGGGTCGGGGGCATTCAGTACTTC
>TRBV7-2|TRBJ2-3|-|-
CASRGRGSRDTQYF
TGTGCCAGTCGGGGGCGGGGGTCAAGGGATACGCAGTATTTT
>TRBV19|TRBJ1-1|TRBD1|-
CASSKTRTGGNTEAFF
TGTGCCAGTAGTAAAACCCGGACAGGGGGGAACACTGAAGCTTTCTTT
>TRBV18|TRBJ2-7|-|-
CASSPDGVSNYEQYF
TGTGCCAGCTCACCAGACGGGGTATCCAACTACGAGCAGTACTTC
>TRBV27|TRBJ1-1|TRBD1|-
CASMGTGVRRAFF
TGTGCCAGCATGGGGACAGGGGTAAGAAGGGCTTTCTTT
>TRBV14|TRBJ1-1|-|-
CASSPSITSYTEAFF
TGTGCCAGCAGCCCCTCCATCACATCCTACACTGAAGCTTTCTTT
>TRBV19|TRBJ1-2|-|-
CASSITFTGGYTF
TGTGCCAGTAGTATAACTTTTACGGGAGGCTACACCTTC
>TRBV10-1|TRBJ2-7|-|-
CASSGSGFYEQYF
TGCGCCAGCAGTGGTTCGGGGTTTTACGAGCAGTACTTC
>TRBV5-1|TRBJ1-2|TRBD1|-
CASSIGTADPYGYTF
TGCGCCAGCAGCATAGGGACAGCCGACCCCTATGGCTACACCTTC
>TRBV9|TRBJ1-6|-|-
CASSAQQGNLHF
TGTGCCAGCAGCGCCCAGCAGGGTAACCTCCACTTT
>TRBV6-5|TRBJ2-7|TRBD2|-
CASKRDGGALYEQYF
TGTGCCAGCAAAAGGGACGGGGGGGCTCTCTACGAGCAGTACTTC
>TRBV19|TRBJ1-5|-|-
CASSRGNSNQPQHF
TGTGCCAGTTCTCGGGGGAATAGCAATCAGCCCCAGCATTTT
>TRBV4-1|TRBJ2-7|-|-
CASSQAWRQASSYEQYF
TGCGCCAGCAGCCAAGCCTGGCGACAGGCAAGCTCCTACGAGCAGTACTTC
>TRBV5-4|TRBJ1-4|-|-
CASSTGGTNEKLFF
TGTGCCAGCTCGACGGGGGGAACTAATGAAAAACTGTTTTTT
>TRBV19|TRBJ1-2|-|-
CASSIASGTYGYTF
TGTGCCAGTAGTATAGCGAGCGGAACCTATGGCTACACCTTC
>TRBV24-1|TRBJ2-1|TRBD2|-
CATSDPTSGSNEQFF
TGTGCCACCAGTGACCCGACTAGCGGTAGCAATGAGCAGTTCTTC
>TRBV6-1|TRBJ1-1|-|-
CASSEPGKSATEAFF
TGTGCCAGCAGTGAACCCGGGAAATCAGCAACTGAAGCTTTCTTT
>TRBV5-1|TRBJ1-4|-|-
CASTPGTNEKLFF
TGCGCCAGTACCCCCGGAACTAATGAAAAACTGTTTTTT
>TRBV20-1|TRBJ1-2|-|-
CSARTGYGYTF
TGCAGTGCTAGGACGGGGTATGGCTACACCTTC
>TRBV4-1|TRBJ2-1|TRBD2|-
CASSPRASGGAMGNEQFF
TGCGCCAGCAGCCCCCGGGCTAGCGGGGGGGCTATGGGGAATGAGCAGTTCTTC
>TRBV7-2|TRBJ2-7|TRBD1|few
CASSLRNAQGGSYEQYF
TGTGCCAGCAGCTTACGGAACGCACAGGGGGGATCCTACGAGCAGTACTTC
>TRBV3-1/TRBV3-2|TRBJ1-2|-|-
CASSQDPGAVGYGYTF
TGTGCCAGCAGCCAAGACCCAGGGGCAGTAGGCTATGGCTACACCTTC
>TRBV2|TRBJ1-1|-|-
CASSSQMNTEAFF
TGTGCCAGCAGTTCTCAGATGAACACTGAAGCTTTCTTT
>TRBV27|TRBJ2-7|-|once
CASRLRDTFYEQYF
TGTGCCAGCAGGCTCCGGGACACCTTTTACGAGCAGTACTTC
>TRBV30|TRBJ1-6|-|-
CAWSRSNSPLHF
TGTGCCTGGAGTAGGAGTAATTCACCCCTCCACTTT
>TRBV3-1/TRBV3-2|TRBJ1-1|-|-
CASSPAGKGAFF
TGTGCCAGCAGCCCCGCGGGTAAGGGCGCTTTCTTT
>TRBV7-6|TRBJ2-3|-|once
CASSEYRTDTDTQYF
TGTGCCAGCAGCGAATACCGGACAGACACAGATACGCAGTATTTT
>TRBV4-1|TRBJ1-4|-|-
CASSQAGRSNEKLFF
TGCGCCAGCAGCCAAGCGGGGAGGTCTAATGAAAAACTGTTTTTT
>TRBV27|TRBJ1-1|-|-
CASSLISGVGTEAFF
TGTGCCAGCAGTTTAATTTCAGGGGTTGGCACTGAAGCTTTCTTT
>TRBV10-2|TRBJ1-1|TRBD1|-
CASSGSLLTGDTEAFF
TGCGCCAGCAGTGGCTCACTGCTGACAGGGGACACTGAAGCTTTCTTT
>TRBV5-1|TRBJ2-2|-|-
CASSLNSGTGELFF
TGCGCCAGCAGCTTGAATTCGGGGACCGGGGAGCTGTTTTTT
>TRBV7-3|TRBJ1-2|-|-
CASSLSPGEGYTF
TGTGCCAGCAGCTTAAGTCCAGGGGAGGGCTACACCTTC
>TRBV10-3|TRBJ1-2|TRBD1|-
CAIGDRATDYGYTF
TGTGCCATCGGAGACAGGGCCACAGACTATGGCTACACCTTC
>TRBV12-3/TRBV12-4|TRBJ2-1|-|-
CASRASYNEQFF
TGTGCCAGCAGGGCCTCCTACAATGAGCAGTTCTTC
>TRBV19|TRBJ1-4|-|-
CASENSGLNEKLFF
TGTGCCAGTGAAAATTCAGGACTTAATGAAAAACTGTTTTTT
>TRBV28|TRBJ2-1|-|-
CASSPTTGVHYNEQFF
TGTGCCAGCAGCCCTACCACAGGCGTCCACTACAATGAGCAGTTCTTC
>TRBV23-1|TRBJ1-6|-|-
CASSQYGGGSSYNSPLHF
TGCGCCAGCAGTCAATACGGGGGGGGAAGCTCCTATAATTCACCCCTCCACTTT
>TRBV6-5|TRBJ1-1|TRBD1|-
CASSLQGANTEAFF
TGTGCCAGCAGCCTACAGGGGGCGAACACTGAAGCTTTCTTT
>TRBV5-6|TRBJ2-7|TRBD1|-
CASSFGDRGDEQYF
TGTGCCAGCAGCTTCGGGGACAGGGGAGACGAGCAGTACTTC
>TRBV11-2|TRBJ2-5|-|-
CASSLLGGFVETQYF
TGTGCCAGCAGCTTATTGGGCGGGTTTGTAGAGACCCAGTACTTC
>TRBV6-5|TRBJ2-5|TRBD1|-
CASSRDRGETQYF
TGTGCCAGCAGTAGGGACAGGGGAGAGACCCAGTACTTC
>TRBV2|TRBJ2-7|-|-
CASRGRTGFYEQYF
TGTGCCAGCAGAGGGAGAACAGGGTTCTACGAGCAGTACTTC
>TRBV7-9|TRBJ2-7|-|-
CASSLGGETLYEQYF
TGTGCCAGCAGCTTAGGGGGGGAGACGCTCTACGAGCAGTACTTC
>TRBV29-1|TRBJ1-2|-|-
CSVELVNYGYTF
TGCAGCGTTGAGTTAGTTAACTATGGCTACACCTTC
>TRBV6-6|TRBJ1-1|-|-
CASSYPGKPMNTEAFF
TGTGCCAGCAGTTACCCGGGGAAGCCGATGAACACTGAAGCTTTCTTT
>TRBV3-1/TRBV3-2|TRBJ2-6|-|-
CASSQDRGLRANVLTF
TGTGCCAGCAGCCAAGATAGAGGGTTAAGGGCCAACGTCCTGACTTTC
>TRBV4-2|TRBJ2-1|TRBD2|few
CASSQWVQRGSGEQFF
TGTGCCAGCAGCCAATGGGTCCAGCGGGGTTCTGGTGAGCAGTTCTTC
>TRBV3-1/TRBV3-2|TRBJ1-4|-|-
CASSLGGPGTNEKLFF
TGTGCCAGCAGCCTTGGCGGCCCGGGAACTAATGAAAAACTGTTTTTT
>TRBV6-5|TRBJ2-1|TRBD1|few
CASYKPGQGWREQFF
TGTGCCAGCTACAAGCCGGGACAGGGATGGCGTGAGCAGTTCTTC
>TRBV19|TRBJ2-7|TRBD1|few
CASSIRAGGSYEQYF
TGTGCCAGTAGTATCCGGGCAGGGGGCTCCTACGAGCAGTACTTC
>TRBV10-3|TRBJ2-2|TRBD1|-
CAISESTGGGGELFF
TGTGCCATCAGTGAGTCTACAGGGGGCGGCGGGGAGCTGTTTTTT
>TRBV14|TRBJ1-6|TRBD1|few
CASSQEQGSYNSPLHF
TGTGCCAGCAGCCAAGAACAGGGGTCCTATAATTCACCCCTCCACTTT
>TRBV27|TRBJ2-7|TRBD2|-
CASSLGGGVGEQYF
TGTGCCAGCAGTTTAGGGGGGGGAGTAGGGGAGCAGTACTTC
>TRBV5-6|TRBJ2-4|-|-
CASSNLQGFENIQYF
TGTGCCAGCAGCAACCTGCAGGGGTTTGAAAACATTCAGTACTTC
>TRBV6-6|TRBJ1-3|TRBD1|-
CASSRRGQAGSGNTIYF
TGTGCCAGCAGCCGACGGGGACAGGCCGGCTCTGGAAACACCATATATTTT
>TRBV7-9|TRBJ2-7|TRBD2|-
CASSLSGTTGEQYF
TGTGCCAGCAGCTTATCCGGGACTACCGGCGAGCAGTACTTC